The 9 T cell receptor beta chains below come from one sample, sequenced in a study of blood T cell repertoires in COVID-19. Repertoires were generated with immunoSEQ multiplex PCR, while TCRdb's copy carries only in-frame clones and drops some. Here the sample spans about 74,000 clones, roughly 88% being singletons. The sequencing sample was made of peripheral blood. The source is an elderly woman with active or convalescent COVID-19.

The chain has TRBV7-2 and TRBJ2-3, with TRBD1 matching over 7 bases. The CDR3 is 13 residues long. Germline V gene data show CDR1 as SGHTA and CDR2 as FQGNSA. With V trimmed by 4 bases and J by 3 bases, 1 base remained unmatched. CDR3 bases: TGTGCCAGCAGCTCGACAGGGACAGATACGCAGTATTTT. This codes for CASSSTGTDTQYF.

This clone was seen a single time. The chain recombines TRBV5-1 with TRBJ2-1, with TRBD2 identical over 11 bases. The CDR3 is 18 residues long. After removal of 0 bases from V and 8 bases from J, the junction contained 13 bases not matched to a gene. The germline gives CDR1 SGHRS, CDR2 YFSETQ. The CDR3 region has the DNA TGCGCCAGCAGCTTGGAAACTAGCGGGAGTCTCTTAGTTTATGAGCAGTTCTTC. It yields the protein CASSLETSGSLLVYEQFF.

The chain links TRBV20-1 to TRBJ1-2, with TRBD1 identical over 8 bases. Germline loops: CDR1 DFQATT, CDR2 SNEGSKA (reference sequence). V dropped 3 bases and J dropped 6; count of bases not matched to a gene: 9. The CDR3 is 14 amino acids. The DNA of the CDR3 is TGCAGTGCTAGTTGGGGTGACAGGGGTGATGGCTACACCTTC. This gives the protein CSASWGDRGDGYTF.

The rearrangement joins TRBV3-1 (or the pseudogene TRBV3-2) to TRBJ2-7; the D gene is possibly TRBD2 (6 bases). This CDR3 region has 16 residues. Trimming left V 1 base short and J 1 base short, with 14 bases between. Per the germline V gene, CDR1 is LGHDT and CDR2 is YNNKEL (reference sequence). Here the CDR3 reads CASSQAGTSPSYEQYF. The CDR3 DNA follows: TGTGCCAGCAGCCAAGCCGGGACTTCTCCTTCCTACGAGCAGTACTTC.

V gene TRBV19 combines with J gene TRBJ2-4; TRBD2 might be the D (6 bases). The CDR3 totals 15 residues. V was pared by 7 bases and J by 0 bases, with 13 bases between. Germline assignment: CDR1 LNHDA and CDR2 SQIVND (reference sequence). CDR3 sequence reads: CASTDPGGAKNIQYF. The CDR3 coding sequence is TGTGCCAGTACTGACCCCGGGGGAGCCAAAAACATTCAGTACTTC.

This clone was seen just once. This sequence joins TRBV7-9 and TRBJ2-1; 8 bases map to TRBD1. V was clipped by 4 bases and J by 4 bases; unmatched bases: 0. The CDR3 is 13 amino acids. Germline values: CDR1 SEHNR, CDR2 FQNEAQ (reference sequence). Here the CDR3 DNA reads TGTGCCAGCAGCTGGACAGGGTACAATGAGCAGTTCTTC. It specifies CASSWTGYNEQFF.

The genes are TRBV11-2 and TRBJ2-3; no firm D call. This CDR3 contains 14 residues. CDR1 is SGHAT and CDR2 is FQNNGV in the germline V gene. Trimming removed 0 bases from V and 2 bases from J, with 6 bases in between. CDR3 DNA: TGTGCCAGCAGCTTAGACTACTCCACAGATACGCAGTATTTT. Encoded protein: CASSLDYSTDTQYF.

V usage is TRBV4-3 and J usage is TRBJ2-1, with a weak D call TRBD1 (6 bases). Per germline, CDR1 LGHNA and CDR2 YSLEER. V was pared by 0 bases and J by 7 bases, with 16 bases between. The CDR3 spans 16 residues. CDR3 coding DNA: TGCGCCAGCAGCCAAGAGGCAGACTCAACAGGGAATGAGCAGTTCTTC. Translation: CASSQEADSTGNEQFF.

This chain uses TRBV9 with TRBJ2-7; D gene unclear. V gave up 0 bases and J gave up 3 bases, with 4 bases separating them. CDR1 is SGDLS, CDR2 YYNGEE, per germline. This CDR3 region has 12 residues. The CDR3 reads CASSVDNYEQYF. CDR3 bases: TGTGCCAGCAGCGTAGATAACTACGAGCAGTACTTC.